Detailed here is one T cell receptor beta chain. Its antigen is currently unknown. The data were taken from a study of cytomegalovirus exposure and HLA in healthy donors. The study's findings and limits: For most TCR beta V segments, an earlier analysis put the productive rate at about 87% or about 30% of the time. Later on, an analysis showed TCR association rates differing by HLA locus, with DRB1 the most and HLA-C the fewest. Sequencing depth roughly uniform across donors was assumed in presence/absence analyses.

PCR involved 60 Vbeta and 13 Jbeta primers. Assay used: immunoSEQ multiplex PCR; TCRdb lists only in-frame clones, some missing. The sample has roughly 200,000 clones, over 65% seen once. This CDR3 is 18 amino acids long. Germline CDR1 reads SEHNR; CDR2 reads FQNEAQ (reference sequence). The V gene end was trimmed by 5 bases and the J gene end by 5 bases; junction bases not matched to a gene: 16. Sequencing used PBMCs. This TCR was recovered from a woman aged 55-69 years in good health and CMV-seropositive. The chain couples TRBV7-9 to TRBJ2-2; the match to TRBD1 covers 8 bases. The CDR3, as DNA: TGTGCCAGCAGCGCCCTAACCCTTCGGACAGGGAAAACCGGGGAGCTGTTTTTT. It codes for CASSALTLRTGKTGELFF.